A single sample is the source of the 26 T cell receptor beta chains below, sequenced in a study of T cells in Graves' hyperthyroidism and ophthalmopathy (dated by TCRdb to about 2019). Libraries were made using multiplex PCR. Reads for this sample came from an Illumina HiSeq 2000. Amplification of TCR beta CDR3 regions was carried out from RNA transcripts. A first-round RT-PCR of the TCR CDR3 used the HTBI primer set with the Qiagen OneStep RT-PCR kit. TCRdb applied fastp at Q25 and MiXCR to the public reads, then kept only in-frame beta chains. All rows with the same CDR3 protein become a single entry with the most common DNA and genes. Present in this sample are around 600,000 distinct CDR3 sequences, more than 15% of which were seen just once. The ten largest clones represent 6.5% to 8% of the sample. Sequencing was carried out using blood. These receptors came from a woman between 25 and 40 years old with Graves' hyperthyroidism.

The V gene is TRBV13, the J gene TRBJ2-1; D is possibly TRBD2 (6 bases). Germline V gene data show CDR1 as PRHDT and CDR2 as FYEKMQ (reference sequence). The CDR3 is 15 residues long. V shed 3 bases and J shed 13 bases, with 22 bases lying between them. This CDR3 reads CASSFLREGGFSQFF. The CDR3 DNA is TGTGCCAGCAGCTTTTTACGGGAAGGAGGGTTCAGTCAGTTCTTC.

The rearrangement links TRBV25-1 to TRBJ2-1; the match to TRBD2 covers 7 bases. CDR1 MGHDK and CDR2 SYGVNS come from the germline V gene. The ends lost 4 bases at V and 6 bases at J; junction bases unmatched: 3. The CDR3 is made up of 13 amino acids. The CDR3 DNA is TGTGCCAGCAGTGCGGGAGGCGGCAATGAGCAGTTCTTC. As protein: CASSAGGGNEQFF.

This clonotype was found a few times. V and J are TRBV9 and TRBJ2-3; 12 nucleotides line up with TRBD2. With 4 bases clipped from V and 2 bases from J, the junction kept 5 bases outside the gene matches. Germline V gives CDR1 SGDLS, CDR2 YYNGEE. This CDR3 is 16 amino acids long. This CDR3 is CASSPSGRVTTDTQYF. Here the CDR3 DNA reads TGTGCCAGCAGCCCTAGCGGGAGGGTTACCACAGATACGCAGTATTTT.

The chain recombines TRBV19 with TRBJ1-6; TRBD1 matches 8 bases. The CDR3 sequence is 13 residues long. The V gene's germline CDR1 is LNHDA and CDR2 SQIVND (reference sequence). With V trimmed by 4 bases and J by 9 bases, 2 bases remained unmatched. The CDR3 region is CASSTRGPSPLHF. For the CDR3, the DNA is TGTGCCAGTAGTACCAGGGGGCCTTCACCCCTCCACTTT.

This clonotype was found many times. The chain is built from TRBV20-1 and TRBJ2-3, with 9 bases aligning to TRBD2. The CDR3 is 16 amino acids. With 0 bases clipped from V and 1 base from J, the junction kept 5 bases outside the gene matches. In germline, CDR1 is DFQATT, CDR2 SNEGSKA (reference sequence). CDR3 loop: CSARDLAGVGTDTQYF. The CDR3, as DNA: TGCAGTGCTAGAGATTTAGCGGGAGTCGGCACAGATACGCAGTATTTT.

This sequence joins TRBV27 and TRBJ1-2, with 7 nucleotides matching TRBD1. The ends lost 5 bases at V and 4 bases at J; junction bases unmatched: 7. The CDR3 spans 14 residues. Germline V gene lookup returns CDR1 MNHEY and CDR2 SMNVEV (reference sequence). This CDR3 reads CASSPTGNLYGYTF. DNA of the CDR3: TGTGCCAGCAGTCCGACAGGGAACCTCTATGGCTACACCTTC.

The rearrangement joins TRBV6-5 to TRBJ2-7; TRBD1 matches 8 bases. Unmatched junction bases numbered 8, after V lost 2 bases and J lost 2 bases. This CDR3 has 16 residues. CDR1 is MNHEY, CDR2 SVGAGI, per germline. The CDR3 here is CASSYVKTGATYEQYF. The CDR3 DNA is TGTGCCAGCAGTTACGTGAAGACAGGGGCGACCTACGAGCAGTACTTC.

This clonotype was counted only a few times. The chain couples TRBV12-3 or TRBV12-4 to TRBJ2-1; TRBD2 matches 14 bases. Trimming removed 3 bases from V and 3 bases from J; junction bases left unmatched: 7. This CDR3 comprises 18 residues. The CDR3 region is CASSFRLAGGSLYNEQFF. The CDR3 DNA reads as TGTGCCAGCAGTTTCCGACTAGCGGGAGGGAGCCTCTACAATGAGCAGTTCTTC.

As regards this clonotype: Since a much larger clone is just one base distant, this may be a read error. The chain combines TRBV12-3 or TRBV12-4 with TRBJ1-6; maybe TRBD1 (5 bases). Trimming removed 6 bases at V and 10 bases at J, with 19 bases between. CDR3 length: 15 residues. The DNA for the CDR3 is TGTGCCAGCAGCCCCTCCAACAGGACTAGGTCACCCCTCCACTTT. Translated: CASSPSNRTRSPLHF.

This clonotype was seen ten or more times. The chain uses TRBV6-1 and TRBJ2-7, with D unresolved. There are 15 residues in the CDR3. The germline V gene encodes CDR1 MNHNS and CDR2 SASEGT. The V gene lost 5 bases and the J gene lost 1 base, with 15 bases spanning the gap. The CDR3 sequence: CASSREAPTSYEQYF. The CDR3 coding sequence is TGTGCCAGCAGTAGAGAGGCCCCGACTTCCTACGAGCAGTACTTC.

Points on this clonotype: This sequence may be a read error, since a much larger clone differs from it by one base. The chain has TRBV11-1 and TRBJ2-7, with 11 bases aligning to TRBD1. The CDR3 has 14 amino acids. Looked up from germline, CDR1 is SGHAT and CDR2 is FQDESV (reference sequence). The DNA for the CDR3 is TGTGCCAGCAGCTTCCGGACAGGGGGCGACGAGCGGTACTTC. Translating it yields CASSFRTGGDERYF. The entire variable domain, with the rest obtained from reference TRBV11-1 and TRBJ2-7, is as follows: EAEVAQSPRYKITEKSQAVAFWCDPISGHATLYWYRQILGQGPELLVQFQDESVVDDSQLPKDRFSAERLKGVDSTLKIQPAELGDSAMYLCASSFRTGGDERYFGPGTRLTVT.

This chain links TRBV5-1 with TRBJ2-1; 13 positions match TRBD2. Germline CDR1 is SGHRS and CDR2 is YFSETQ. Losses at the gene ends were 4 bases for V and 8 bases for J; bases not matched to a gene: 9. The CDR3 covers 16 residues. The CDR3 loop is CASSALGTSGNDEQFF. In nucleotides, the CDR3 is TGCGCCAGCAGCGCCCTAGGGACTAGCGGGAACGATGAGCAGTTCTTC.

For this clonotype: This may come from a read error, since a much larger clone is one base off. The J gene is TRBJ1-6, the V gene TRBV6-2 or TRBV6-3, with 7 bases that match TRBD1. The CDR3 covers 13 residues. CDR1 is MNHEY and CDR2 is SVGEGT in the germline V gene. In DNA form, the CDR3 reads TGTGCCGGCAGCGGACAGGTTGAGGCACCCCTCCACTTT. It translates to CAGSGQVEAPLHF.

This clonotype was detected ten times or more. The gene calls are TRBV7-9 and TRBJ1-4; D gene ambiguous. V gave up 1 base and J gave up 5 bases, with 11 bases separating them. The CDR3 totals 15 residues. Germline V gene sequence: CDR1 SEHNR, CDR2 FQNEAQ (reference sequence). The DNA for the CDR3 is TGTGCCAGCAGCTTAGGGCCGGAGAAGAATGAAAAACTGTTTTTT. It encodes CASSLGPEKNEKLFF.

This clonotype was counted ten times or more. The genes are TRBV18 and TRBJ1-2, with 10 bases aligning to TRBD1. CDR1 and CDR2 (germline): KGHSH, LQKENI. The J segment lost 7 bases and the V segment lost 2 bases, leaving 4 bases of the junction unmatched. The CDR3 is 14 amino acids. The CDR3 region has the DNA TGTGCCAGCTCACCAGGACAGGGGGTAGGTGGCTACACCTTC. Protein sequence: CASSPGQGVGGYTF.

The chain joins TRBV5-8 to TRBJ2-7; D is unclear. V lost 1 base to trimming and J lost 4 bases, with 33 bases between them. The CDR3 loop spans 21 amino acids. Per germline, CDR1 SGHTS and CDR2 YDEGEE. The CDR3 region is CASSLLKLAGPWVGRKYEQYF. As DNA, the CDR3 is TGTGCCAGCAGCTTGCTTAAGTTGGCAGGTCCCTGGGTGGGAAGAAAATACGAGCAGTACTTC.

CDR3 nucleotide sequence: TGCAGCGTTGATCTAGCGGGAGACTACAATGAGCAGTTCTTC. This gives the protein CSVDLAGDYNEQFF. V gene TRBV29-1 combines with J gene TRBJ2-1; 10 bases line up with TRBD2. V lost 3 bases, J lost 3 bases, and 2 bases stayed unmatched. Germline V gene data show CDR1 as SQVTM and CDR2 as ANQGSEA. The CDR3 covers 14 residues.

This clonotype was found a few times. The CDR3 DNA sequence: TGTGCCAGCAAAGACGGTGACTGGTTGGGGACTGAAGCTTTCTTT. It is translated as CASKDGDWLGTEAFF. This chain connects TRBV7-2 to TRBJ1-1; D gene uncertain. Germline-derived CDR1 and CDR2 are SGHTA and FQGNSA. V shed 7 bases and J shed 5 bases, with 20 bases lying between them. The CDR3 spans 15 residues.

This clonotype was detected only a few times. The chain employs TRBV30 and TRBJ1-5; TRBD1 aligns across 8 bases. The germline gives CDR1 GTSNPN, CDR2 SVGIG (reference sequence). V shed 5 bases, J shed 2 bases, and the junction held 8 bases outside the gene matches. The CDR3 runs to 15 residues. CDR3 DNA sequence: TGTGCCTGGGGGGCGACAGGGGTCGGCAATCAGCCCCAGCATTTT. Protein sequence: CAWGATGVGNQPQHF. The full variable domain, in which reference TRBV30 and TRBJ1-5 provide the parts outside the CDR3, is SQTIHQWPATLVQPVGSPLSLECTVEGTSNPNLYWYRQAAGRGLQLLFYSVGIGQISSEVPQNLSASRPQDRQFILSSKKLLLSDSGFYLCAWGATGVGNQPQHFGDGTRLSIL.

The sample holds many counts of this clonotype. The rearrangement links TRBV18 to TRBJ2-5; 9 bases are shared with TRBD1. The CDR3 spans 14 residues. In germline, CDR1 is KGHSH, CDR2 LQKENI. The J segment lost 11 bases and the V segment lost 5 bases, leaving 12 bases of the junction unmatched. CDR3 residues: CASSTDGTGLHQYF. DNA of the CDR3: TGTGCCAGCTCAACGGACGGGACAGGGCTTCATCAGTACTTC.

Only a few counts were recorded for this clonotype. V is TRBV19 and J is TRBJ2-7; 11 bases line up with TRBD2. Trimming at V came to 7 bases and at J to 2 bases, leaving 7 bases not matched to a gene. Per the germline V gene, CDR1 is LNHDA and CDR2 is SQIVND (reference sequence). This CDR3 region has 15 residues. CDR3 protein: CASTTGTSGPYEQYF. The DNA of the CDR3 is TGTGCCAGTACCACGGGGACTAGCGGCCCCTACGAGCAGTACTTC.

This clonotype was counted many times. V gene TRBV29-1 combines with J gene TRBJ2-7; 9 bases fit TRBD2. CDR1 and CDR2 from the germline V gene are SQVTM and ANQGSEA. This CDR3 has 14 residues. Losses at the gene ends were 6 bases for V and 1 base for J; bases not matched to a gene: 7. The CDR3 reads CSVTGLAGSYEQYF. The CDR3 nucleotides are TGCAGCGTGACTGGCCTAGCGGGATCCTACGAGCAGTACTTC.

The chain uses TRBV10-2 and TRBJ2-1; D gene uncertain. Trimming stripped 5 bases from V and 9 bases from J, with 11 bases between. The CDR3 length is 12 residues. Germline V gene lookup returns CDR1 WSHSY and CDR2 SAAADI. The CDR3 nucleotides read TGCGCCAGCAGTTCACTCTTGGGTGAGCAGTTCTTC. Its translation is CASSSLLGEQFF.

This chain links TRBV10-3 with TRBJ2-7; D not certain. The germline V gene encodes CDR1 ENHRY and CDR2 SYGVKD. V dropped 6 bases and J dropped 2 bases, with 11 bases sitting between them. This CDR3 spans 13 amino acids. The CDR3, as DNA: TGTGCCATCAGGTCCGGTTCGGCCTACGAGCAGTACTTC. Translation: CAIRSGSAYEQYF.

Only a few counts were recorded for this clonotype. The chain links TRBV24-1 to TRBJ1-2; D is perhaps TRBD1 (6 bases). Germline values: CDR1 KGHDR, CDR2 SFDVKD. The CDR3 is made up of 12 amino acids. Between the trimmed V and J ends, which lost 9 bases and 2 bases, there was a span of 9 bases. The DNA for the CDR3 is TGTGCCACCCACGACAGGAACTATGGCTACACCTTC. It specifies CATHDRNYGYTF.

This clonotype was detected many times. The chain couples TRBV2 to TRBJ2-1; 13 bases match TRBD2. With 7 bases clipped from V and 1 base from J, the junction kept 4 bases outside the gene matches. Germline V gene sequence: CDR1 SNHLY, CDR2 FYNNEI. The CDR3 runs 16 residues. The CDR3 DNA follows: TGTGCCAGCACCGGACTAGCGGGAGAGTCCTACAATGAGCAGTTCTTC. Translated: CASTGLAGESYNEQFF.